This is a list of T cell receptor beta chains from one sample in a study of blood T cell repertoires in COVID-19. Clones were read by immunoSEQ multiplex PCR, and TCRdb kept only the in-frame ones, dropping some. Among more than 300,000 clones, around 89% were seen once, and the ten largest hold about 1.2%. The sample consisted of PBMCs or T cells enriched from blood (not recorded which). These receptors were obtained from a woman in her late teens or twenties who had recovered from COVID-19. CDR3s include the opening cysteine and the closing phenylalanine or tryptophan. A D gene is named only where the DNA matches it firmly. The size entry is marked missing in some rows and otherwise reads once, few, many or a size class.

v_gene	abundance	d_gene	j_gene	CDR3nt	CDR3aa
TRBV6-6	-	-	TRBJ2-7	TGTGCCAGCAATGCACGGGACACCTACGAGCAGTACTTC	CASNARDTYEQYF
TRBV12-5	-	-	TRBJ2-3	TGTGCTAGTGGTTTGCGGCAGGTCGACACAGATACGCAGTATTTT	CASGLRQVDTDTQYF
TRBV5-6	-	TRBD1	TRBJ2-1	TGTGCCAGCAGCTCAACCCCAGGGGGCGCTTACAATGAGCAGTTCTTC	CASSSTPGGAYNEQFF
TRBV11-2	-	-	TRBJ2-5	TGTGCCAGCAGGAACGTTGGGGGGAAAGCTCAAGAGACCCAGTACTTC	CASRNVGGKAQETQYF
TRBV28	few	-	TRBJ1-6	TGTGCCAGCGACACCGGTAGCTCCTATAATTCACCCCTCCACTTT	CASDTGSSYNSPLHF
TRBV7-2	-	-	TRBJ1-4	TGTGCCAGCAGCGTCTCAGGCCCAACTAATGAAAAACTGTTTTTT	CASSVSGPTNEKLFF
TRBV2	-	TRBD1	TRBJ1-6	TGTGCCAGCAGGGAGGACAGGGTCAATTCACCCCTCCACTTT	CASREDRVNSPLHF
TRBV27	-	TRBD2	TRBJ2-5	TGTGCCAGCAGTTTACTGTCTAGCGGGGGGGCTTACCAAGAGACCCAGTACTTC	CASSLLSSGGAYQETQYF
TRBV7-2	once	TRBD2	TRBJ2-7	TGTGCCAGCAGCTTCCCTAGCGGGAGGACATACCTCTCCTACGAGCAGTACTTC	CASSFPSGRTYLSYEQYF
TRBV6-5	once	-	TRBJ2-4	TGTGCCAGCCCAAACTTAGCCAAAAACATTCAGTACTTC	CASPNLAKNIQYF
TRBV9	-	-	TRBJ2-3	TGTGCCAGCAGCGTATCTCGGGGGAACACAGATACGCAGTATTTT	CASSVSRGNTDTQYF
TRBV28	-	-	TRBJ1-2	TGTGCCAGCAGTCGTGCACAGGGTATTGGTTACTATGGCTACACCTTC	CASSRAQGIGYYGYTF
TRBV4-1	once	-	TRBJ2-7	TGCGCCAGCAGCCAAGAACCCAGTTACGAGCAGTACTTC	CASSQEPSYEQYF
TRBV7-9	-	TRBD1	TRBJ2-6	TGTGCCAGCAGCTTACTGGGACAGTACTACTCTGGGGCCAACGTCCTGACTTTC	CASSLLGQYYSGANVLTF
TRBV27	-	TRBD1	TRBJ1-1	TGTGCCAGCAGTTTAGGGGGACAGCCCTCAGGTACAGAAGCTTTCTTT	CASSLGGQPSGTEAFF
TRBV5-1	-	-	TRBJ2-7	TGCGCCAGCAGCTTGGAAGGGCAGGGATCTTTCTACGAGCAGTACTTC	CASSLEGQGSFYEQYF